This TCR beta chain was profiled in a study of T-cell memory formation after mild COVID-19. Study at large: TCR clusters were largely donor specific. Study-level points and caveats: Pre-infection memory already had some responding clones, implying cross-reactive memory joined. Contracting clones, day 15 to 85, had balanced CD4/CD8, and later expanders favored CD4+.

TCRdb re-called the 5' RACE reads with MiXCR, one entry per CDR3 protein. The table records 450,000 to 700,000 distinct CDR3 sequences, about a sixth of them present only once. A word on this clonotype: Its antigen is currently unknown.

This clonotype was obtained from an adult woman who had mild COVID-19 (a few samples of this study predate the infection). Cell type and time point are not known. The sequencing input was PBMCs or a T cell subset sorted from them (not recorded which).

CDR3 in DNA: TGTGCCAGCAGCGTAGATAACTCTAACTACGAGCAGTACTTC. Protein sequence: CASSVDNSNYEQYF. The chain combines TRBV9 with TRBJ2-7, with D hard to call. The CDR3 totals 14 residues. Trimming took 0 bases from V and 3 from J, leaving 10 bases between them. Germline-derived CDR1 and CDR2 are SGDLS and YYNGEE. The entire variable domain, with the rest obtained from reference TRBV9 and TRBJ2-7, is as follows: DSGVTQTPKHLITATGQRVTLRCSPRSGDLSVYWYQQSLDQGLQFLIQYYNGEERAKGNILERFSAQQFPDLHSELNLSSLELGDSALYFCASSVDNSNYEQYFGPGTRLTVT.